This T cell receptor beta chain was identified during a study of OX40 agonist ivuxolimab in advanced cancers. Background on the study: Three individuals attained partial responses, comprising one hepatocellular carcinoma case and two cutaneous melanoma cases.

Sequenced by immunoSEQ multiplex PCR; TCRdb stores in-frame clones only, minus some. The data show about 31,000 clones, roughly nine tenths seen once. Overall study findings and caveats: The study observed clonal expansion of CD4+ and CD8+ blood T cells by week 6 at 0.1 to 3.0 mg/kg. In CD8+ T cells, expanded clones were on average more numerous than in CD4+.

Looked up from germline, CDR1 is MGHDK and CDR2 is SYGVNS. CDR3 length equals 17 residues. V lost 7 bases, J lost 3 bases, and 15 bases stayed unmatched. On this clone itself: Its antigen is undetermined.

V is TRBV25-1 and J is TRBJ2-7; 10 bases are a match to TRBD1. The TCR sequence derives from an adult with an advanced solid tumor such as melanoma, head and neck, liver or kidney cancer. The specimen was CD4+ or CD8+ T cells sorted from blood, collected in a trial of the OX40 agonist ivuxolimab. The CDR3 coding sequence is TGTGCCAGCACCCCCCAACGGGGGACAGGGGCCCTCTACGAGCAGTACTTC. Encoded protein: CASTPQRGTGALYEQYF.